This T cell receptor (beta chain) was captured by sequencing in a study of monozygotic twins with inflammatory bowel disease. Findings of the study overall: IBD patients share fewer clonotypes with other people than healthy twins do, especially with disease activity. Nothing supported a single strong signal or clonotype that was associated with IBD.

This CDR3 is built from 17 residues. Details on this clonotype: Its antigen remains unknown.

There were 3,000 to 4,000 ng of total RNA used for each TCR library. TCRdb re-called the 5' RACE reads; one entry per CDR3 protein, DNA not given. This sample's clone table lists 400,000 or so distinct CDR3 sequences. This receptor was taken from a human donor with ulcerative colitis or Crohn's disease, or a healthy co-twin of an affected twin (not recorded which). The V call is TRBV12-3 or TRBV12-4, the J call TRBJ2-3; TCRdb returns TRBD2, unconfirmable since there is no DNA. Material: blood. This chain's CDR3 is CASSSGTSGASTDTQYF.